This T cell receptor (beta chain) was recovered during a study of cytomegalovirus exposure and HLA in healthy donors. The study's findings and limits: Donor immune exposure was known only as CMV serostatus.

Donors were ostensibly healthy at sampling, although undocumented immune exposures were probable. With respect to this clone: Its specificity is not known.

The study ran its PCR with 60 Vbeta and 13 Jbeta primers. The table came from immunoSEQ multiplex PCR; TCRdb's copy has only in-frame clones and leaves some out. The sample shows 180,000 or so clones, less than 80% of them seen only once. The clonotype comes from a man aged 18 to 30 in good health and CMV-seronegative. The sample was PBMCs.

CDR3 in amino acids: CASSQLGQGSNEKLFF. The CDR3 coding sequence is TGTGCCAGCAGTCAACTCGGACAGGGGAGTAACGAAAAACTGTTTTTT. The rearrangement joins TRBV5-6 to TRBJ1-4; 9 positions agree with TRBD1. V lost 5 bases and J lost 8; bases outside the gene matches: 13. CDR3 size: 16 residues. The germline gives CDR1 SGHDT, CDR2 YYEEEE.